This T cell receptor (beta chain) was obtained from a study of T cell clonality in common variable immunodeficiency. General study points: CVID subjects shared fewer TCRbeta clones than healthy controls did. CVID subjects showed higher TCRbeta clonality than healthy controls.

The CDR3 has 17 residues. CDR1 and CDR2 from the germline V gene are SGHRS and YFSETQ. Losses at the gene ends were 4 bases for V and 5 bases for J; bases not matched to a gene: 10. CVID and control samples used equivalent genomic DNA input. Profiling relied on immunoSEQ multiplex PCR, and the TCRdb table lists in-frame clones only, not all of them. Singletons are absent from the sample, which has tens of thousands of clones. This clone was found many times. Its antigen is still unknown. The read finishes 3 residues shy of the CDR3 end, and the germline J gene is used to complete it. The chain has TRBV5-1 and TRBJ2-3; 13 nucleotides agree with TRBD2. The clonotype was recovered from a person aged 18 to 75 in good health. The material sequenced was peripheral blood mononuclear cells. CDR3 sequence reads: CASSPGTSGKMGDTQYF. The covered CDR3 bases are TGCGCCAGCAGCCCGGGGACTAGCGGGAAGATGGGAGATACG. Full variable domain (missing parts from reference TRBV5-1 and TRBJ2-3): KAGVTQTPRYLIKTRGQQVTLSCSPISGHRSVSWYQQTPGQGLQFLFEYFSETQRNKGNFPGRFSGRQFSNSRSEMNVSTLELGDSALYLCASSPGTSGKMGDTQYFGPGTRLTVL.